This T cell receptor beta chain was recovered during a study of blood T cell repertoires in COVID-19. Study in general: Some COVID-19 samples were acute and others convalescent; all came from the United States, Italy and Spain. PBMCs, B-cell-depleted T cells, or T cells provided the cDNA or gDNA that made up the material.

The Seattle patients, enrolled during active infection, were followed longitudinally. Original processing methods: Counts of nucleated cells, estimated from reference gene primer amplification, were obtained. Profiled with immunoSEQ multiplex PCR; TCRdb holds only in-frame clones, not every one. V, J and clone size derive from that table, while D and trimming were established from the DNA sequence. Of just over 250,000 clones listed, about nine tenths are singletons. Germline CDR1 SGDLS, CDR2 YYNGEE. The V end was cut by 0 bases, the J end by 2 bases, with 8 bases between. The CDR3 runs 14 residues. V usage is TRBV9 and J usage is TRBJ2-5; D is undetermined. The origin of this receptor is a person aged 18-35 years with COVID-19, enrolled during active disease. The sample consisted of peripheral blood. The CDR3 DNA is TGTGCCAGCAGCGTAGCAGGTGCACAAGAGACCCAGTACTTC. Translation gives CASSVAGAQETQYF.